The present T cell receptor beta chain was sequenced within a study of cytomegalovirus exposure and HLA in healthy donors. Concerning this clone itself: Its target is not known.

Study-wide results and caveats: Productive rates of about 90% or about 30% were seen for most TCR beta V segments in an earlier analysis.

PCR used 60 Vbeta primers and 13 Jbeta primers. Assay used: immunoSEQ multiplex PCR; TCRdb lists only in-frame clones, some missing. The sample lists 150,000 to 200,000 clones; roughly 80% were seen once. The CDR3 runs to 15 residues. Germline V CDR1 and CDR2: LGHNA, YSLEER. V shed 1 base, J shed 5 bases, and the junction held 2 bases outside the gene matches. V gene TRBV4-3 combines with J gene TRBJ2-7; 13 bases agree with TRBD2. Sequenced: PBMCs. This clonotype was obtained from a man over 45 in good health and CMV-seropositive. Here the CDR3 DNA reads TGCGCCAGCAGCCAAGGGACTAGCGGGGGTCACGAGCAGTACTTC. Its translation: CASSQGTSGGHEQYF.